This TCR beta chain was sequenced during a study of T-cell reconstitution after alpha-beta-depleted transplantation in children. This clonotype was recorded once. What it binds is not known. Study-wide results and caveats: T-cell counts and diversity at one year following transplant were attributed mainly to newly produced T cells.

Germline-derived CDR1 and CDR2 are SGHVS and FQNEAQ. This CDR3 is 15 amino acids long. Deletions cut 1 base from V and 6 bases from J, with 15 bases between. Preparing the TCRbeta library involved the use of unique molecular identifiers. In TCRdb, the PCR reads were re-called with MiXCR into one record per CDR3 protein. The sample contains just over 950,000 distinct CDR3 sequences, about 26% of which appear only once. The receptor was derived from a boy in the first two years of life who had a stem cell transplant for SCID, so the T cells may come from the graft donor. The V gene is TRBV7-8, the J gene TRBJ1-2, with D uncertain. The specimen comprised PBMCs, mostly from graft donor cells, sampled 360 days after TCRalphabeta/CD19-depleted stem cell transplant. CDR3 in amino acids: CASSLERPHENGYTF. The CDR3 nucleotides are TGTGCCAGCAGCTTAGAGCGGCCCCACGAAAATGGCTACACCTTC.